The T cell receptor beta chain under discussion was sequenced for a study of T cells after yellow fever vaccination. Remarks on this clonotype: One end of the junction is discordant with germline, which a read error may explain.

TCRdb ran MiXCR on the 5' RACE reads and lists one entry per CDR3 protein. Of around 590,000 distinct CDR3 sequences in the sample, more than 9% were seen once. The germline gives CDR1 SGHKS, CDR2 YYEKEE (reference sequence). This CDR3 spans 13 amino acids. The sequencing here drew on PBMCs, taken on the day of the yellow fever booster vaccination. The chain has TRBV5-5 and TRBJ2-7; D is possibly TRBD1 (5 bases). The clonotype was recovered from a man aged 30-40 years who received the YFV17D yellow fever vaccine. This CDR3 reads CASSFDSSYERYF. CDR3 DNA: TGTGCCAGCAGCTTTGACAGCTCCTACGAGCGGTACTTC.